This entry lists 17 T cell receptor beta chains sequenced from one sample in a study of OX40 agonist ivuxolimab in advanced cancers. The method was the immunoSEQ multiplex PCR assay. TCRdb carries this immuneACCESS record with in-frame sequences only. Its versions omit some clonotypes, under half of them owing to an unresolved V gene in the studies checked, with the rest unexplained. Here the sample has some 64,000 clones; roughly 90% occur a single time. The top ten clonotypes cover 18% of the sample. The specimen was CD4+ or CD8+ T cells sorted from blood, collected in a trial of the OX40 agonist ivuxolimab. Receptor source: an adult with an advanced solid tumor such as melanoma, head and neck, liver or kidney cancer.

This clone was seen just once. This chain joins TRBV11-1 and TRBJ2-7; D is perhaps TRBD2 (6 bases). Germline assignment: CDR1 SGHAT and CDR2 FQDESV (reference sequence). The CDR3 is 15 amino acids. Trimming shortened V by 3 bases and J by 2 bases, and 14 bases separated the two germline ends. CDR3 sequence (DNA): TGTGCCAGCAGCTTTCCCGGGACTTCTCCCTACGAGCAGTACTTC. Protein: CASSFPGTSPYEQYF.

This chain joins TRBV5-8 and TRBJ2-2; D uncertain. This CDR3 has 12 residues. CDR1 is SGHTS and CDR2 is YDEGEE in the germline V gene. V lost 0 bases and J lost 7, with 4 bases in between. CDR3 in DNA: TGTGCCAGCAGCTTGGGGAGCGGGGAGCTGTTTTTT. It yields the protein CASSLGSGELFF.

This clone showed up just once. The chain carries TRBV27 and TRBJ2-1, with a weak D call TRBD2 (6 bases). The CDR3 is 17 amino acids. Trimming left V 7 bases short and J 9 bases short, with 28 bases between. CDR1 MNHEY and CDR2 SMNVEV come from the germline V gene (reference sequence). The chain's CDR3 is CASTPLVRKPGGSEQFF. Here the CDR3 DNA reads TGTGCCAGCACCCCCCTTGTCAGGAAGCCCGGGGGTAGTGAGCAGTTCTTC.

The V and J genes are TRBV6-1 and TRBJ1-3, with D possibly matching TRBD1 (5 bases). Germline CDR1 MNHNS, CDR2 SASEGT. The V and J ends lost 6 bases and 0 bases respectively, with 12 bases between them. The CDR3 spans 15 residues. As DNA, the CDR3 is TGTGCCAGCAGCCCCGACAGAGCCTCTGGAAACACCATATATTTT. Translated, it gives CASSPDRASGNTIYF.

The rearrangement joins TRBV19 to TRBJ2-5; D possibly matches TRBD1 or TRBD2 (5 bases each). This CDR3 has 16 residues. V lost 1 base and J lost 5, with 17 bases in between. Germline V CDR1 and CDR2: LNHDA, SQIVND (reference sequence). The CDR3 reads CASSIVQDSKGETQYF. Written as DNA, the CDR3 is TGTGCCAGTAGTATAGTGCAGGACTCAAAGGGGGAGACCCAGTACTTC.

CDR3 sequence (DNA): TGTGCCAGCAGCCCTTTGGGGAGCGGGGGCGATTACAATGAGCAGTTCTTC. Its translation: CASSPLGSGGDYNEQFF. This chain links TRBV7-9 with TRBJ2-1; 8 bases fit TRBD2. The trim removed 5 bases at V and 4 bases at J, leaving 13 bases unmatched. The CDR3 is 17 residues long. Germline values: CDR1 SEHNR, CDR2 FQNEAQ (reference sequence).

The chain is built from TRBV5-4 and TRBJ1-2, with D maybe TRBD1 (5 bases). The CDR3 spans 14 residues. Germline lookup yields CDR1 SGHNT and CDR2 YYREEE (reference sequence). V lost 1 base and J 6 bases, leaving 13 bases between the germline ends. CDR3 region: CASSLQQGWDGYTF. The CDR3 coding sequence is TGTGCCAGCAGCTTGCAGCAGGGTTGGGATGGCTACACCTTC.

The V gene is TRBV28, the J gene TRBJ2-3; 11 positions agree with TRBD1. The germline CDR1 and CDR2 sequences are MDHEN and SYDVKM. V shed 8 bases and J 6 bases; nucleotides not matched to a gene: 7. This CDR3 has 14 residues. CDR3 protein: CASLSGTGGDTQYF. CDR3 coding DNA: TGTGCCAGCCTTTCGGGGACAGGGGGGGATACGCAGTATTTT.

This chain joins TRBV19 and TRBJ2-1; weak D call: TRBD1 (8 bases). The CDR3 is 17 amino acids. Trimming stripped 2 bases from V and 2 bases from J, with 16 bases between. The germline gives CDR1 LNHDA, CDR2 SQIVND (reference sequence). The CDR3 DNA follows: TGTGCCAGTAGTATAACCCTTACAGGGGGGGCCTACAATGAGCAGTTCTTC. Protein sequence: CASSITLTGGAYNEQFF.

The chain joins TRBV13 to TRBJ1-1; perhaps TRBD1 as D (6 bases). This CDR3 has 13 residues. V lost 6 bases and J 6 bases, leaving 14 bases between the germline ends. CDR1 is PRHDT and CDR2 is FYEKMQ in the germline V gene (reference sequence). DNA for the CDR3: TGTGCCAGCAGACCAACAGGGAGGCCTGAAGCTTTCTTT. It specifies CASRPTGRPEAFF.

The chain joins TRBV5-6 to TRBJ2-2; D gene unclear. Germline lookup yields CDR1 SGHDT and CDR2 YYEEEE. V dropped 3 bases and J dropped 6 bases, with 6 bases sitting between them. CDR3 size: 12 residues. In DNA, the CDR3 is TGTGCCAGCAGCTCTATTTCCGGGGAGCTGTTTTTT. Amino acids: CASSSISGELFF. Full variable domain (rest looked up from reference TRBV5-6 and TRBJ2-2): DAGVTQSPTHLIKTRGQQVTLRCSPKSGHDTVSWYQQALGQGPQFIFQYYEEEERQRGNFPDRFSGHQFPNYSSELNVNALLLGDSALYLCASSSISGELFFGEGSRLTVL.

The count of this clone is one. The rearrangement joins TRBV19 to TRBJ2-3; no firm D call. Trimming pared 3 bases from V and 2 bases from J, leaving 9 bases between. The CDR3 contains 14 residues. Looked up from germline, CDR1 is LNHDA and CDR2 is SQIVND (reference sequence). The CDR3 DNA reads as TGTGCCAGTAGTATCGTCGTCCTCACAGATACGCAGTATTTT. Protein sequence: CASSIVVLTDTQYF.

By sample fraction, this clone is medium-sized. This chain connects TRBV7-9 to TRBJ2-7; TRBD1 aligns across 7 bases. The germline V gene encodes CDR1 SEHNR and CDR2 FQNEAQ (reference sequence). V dropped 5 bases and J dropped 6; count of bases not matched to a gene: 10. The CDR3 spans 14 residues. CDR3 region: CASSPGQTFPEQYF. CDR3 nucleotides: TGTGCCAGCAGCCCGGGACAGACCTTCCCCGAGCAGTACTTC.

V usage is TRBV27 and J usage is TRBJ2-5, with 11 nucleotides matching TRBD2. CDR1 MNHEY and CDR2 SMNVEV come from the germline V gene (reference sequence). The ends lost 4 bases at V and 6 bases at J; junction bases unmatched: 7. This CDR3 region has 15 residues. The CDR3 nucleotides read TGTGCCAGCAGTTCCATAGCGGGGGGGCTGAAGACCCAGTACTTC. Translation: CASSSIAGGLKTQYF.

The rearrangement uses TRBV7-9 and TRBJ2-5; D uncertain. CDR3 size: 12 residues. CDR1 and CDR2 (germline): SEHNR, FQNEAQ (reference sequence). Deletions cut 6 bases from V and 5 bases from J, with 10 bases between. CDR3 region: CASRGMKETQYF. Written as DNA, the CDR3 is TGTGCCAGCAGGGGAATGAAGGAGACCCAGTACTTC.

V and J are TRBV11-2 and TRBJ1-1; D is ambiguous. This CDR3 has 12 amino acids. The germline V gene has CDR1 SGHAT and CDR2 FQNNGV. V was cut by 3 bases and J by 5 bases, with 7 bases left in between. The CDR3 spells CASSFGFTEAFF. The CDR3 DNA sequence: TGTGCCAGCAGCTTCGGGTTTACTGAAGCTTTCTTT.

To note about this clone: The same CDR3 can be traced to other DNA sequences in this sample. This chain joins TRBV4-1 and TRBJ2-1; D possibly corresponds to TRBD2 (5 bases). The CDR3 has 16 residues. V gave up 0 bases and J gave up 0 bases, with 9 bases separating them. CDR1 and CDR2 from the germline V gene are MGHRA and YSYEKL. The CDR3 loop reads CASSQDTGYSYNEQFF. CDR3 coding DNA: TGCGCCAGCAGCCAAGACACGGGGTACTCCTACAATGAGCAGTTCTTC.